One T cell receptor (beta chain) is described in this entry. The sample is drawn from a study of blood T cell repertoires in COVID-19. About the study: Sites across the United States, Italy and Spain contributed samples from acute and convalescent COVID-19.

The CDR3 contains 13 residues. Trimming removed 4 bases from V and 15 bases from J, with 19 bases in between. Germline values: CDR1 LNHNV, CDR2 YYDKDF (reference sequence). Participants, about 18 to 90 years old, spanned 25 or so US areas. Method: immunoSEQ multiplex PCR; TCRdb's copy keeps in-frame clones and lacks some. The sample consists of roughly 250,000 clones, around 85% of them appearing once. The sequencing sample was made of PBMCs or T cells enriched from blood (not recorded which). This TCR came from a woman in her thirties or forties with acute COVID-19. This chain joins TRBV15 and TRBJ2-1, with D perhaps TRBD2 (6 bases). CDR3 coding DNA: TGTGCCACCAGCACAAGGGGCGGGGCTAGTGTGTTCTTC. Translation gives CATSTRGGASVFF.